One sample yielded the 8 T cell receptor beta chains listed below, sequenced in a study of radiation and T cells in renal cell carcinoma. The time point: blood 2 weeks post-SBRT. The treatment: 15 Gy SBRT to primary tumor, nephrectomy 4 weeks later. The assay was immunoSEQ multiplex PCR, and TCRdb's table has in-frame clones only and misses some. The sample has 120,000 or so clones, around 81% seen once. The sequencing here drew on blood, taken from a patient whose treatment included radiotherapy and nephrectomy. All receptors come from a man aged 50-60 years with renal cell carcinoma.

The chain couples TRBV6-1 to TRBJ1-3; D is undetermined. The CDR3 has 20 residues. The ends were cut back, 0 bases at V and 0 bases at J, with 21 bases in the middle. Germline V gene sequence: CDR1 MNHNS, CDR2 SASEGT. CDR3 protein: CASSEARFTGLLYSGNTIYF. CDR3 nucleotide sequence: TGTGCCAGCAGTGAAGCGAGGTTTACGGGTCTCCTTTACTCTGGAAACACCATATATTTT.

The chain links TRBV7-9 to TRBJ1-3; a possible D gene is TRBD1 (6 bases). The V end lost 3 bases, the J end lost 0 bases, and 9 bases lay between the germline ends. The CDR3 has 15 amino acids. Germline loops: CDR1 SEHNR, CDR2 FQNEAQ (reference sequence). The CDR3 is CASSFRGFSGNTIYF. The CDR3 DNA reads TGTGCCAGCAGCTTCAGGGGCTTCTCTGGAAACACCATATATTTT. Complete variable domain (other parts from reference TRBV7-9 and TRBJ1-3): DTGVSQNPRHKITKRGQNVTFRCDPISEHNRLYWYRQTLGQGPEFLTYFQNEAQLEKSRLLSDRFSAERPKGSFSTLEIQRTEQGDSAMYLCASSFRGFSGNTIYFGEGSWLTVV.

The chain combines TRBV10-1 with TRBJ1-1; possible D gene TRBD1, 6 bases. Germline-derived CDR1 and CDR2 are WNHNN and SYGVQD (reference sequence). CDR3 length equals 14 residues. V lost 8 bases to trimming and J lost 3 bases, with 16 bases between them. This CDR3 is CASPPGGPHTEAFF. CDR3 nucleotides: TGCGCCAGCCCTCCTGGGGGGCCTCACACTGAAGCTTTCTTT.

The chain has TRBV4-1 and TRBJ2-7; TRBD1 agrees at 8 bases. J was trimmed by 2 bases and V by 8 bases; bases with no gene match: 8. The CDR3 loop spans 14 amino acids. The germline V gene has CDR1 MGHRA and CDR2 YSYEKL. The CDR3 protein is CASAEQGVAYEQYF. CDR3 DNA: TGCGCCAGCGCTGAACAGGGGGTGGCCTACGAGCAGTACTTC.

The chain uses TRBV7-3 and TRBJ2-2; D not resolved. CDR3 length: 16 residues. V was clipped by 1 base and J by 1 base, with 10 bases between them. CDR1 and CDR2 from the germline V gene are SGHTA and FQGTGA. The CDR3 DNA follows: TGTGCCAGCAGCTTAAATGGCCGGATGAACACCGGGGAGCTGTTTTTT. It specifies CASSLNGRMNTGELFF.

The chain is built from TRBV2 and TRBJ2-5; no clear D. Germline values: CDR1 SNHLY, CDR2 FYNNEI. The V end was cut by 1 base, the J end by 5 bases, with 11 bases between. The CDR3 runs 14 residues. CDR3 sequence reads: CASSEGSSRETQYF. DNA for the CDR3: TGTGCCAGCAGTGAAGGAAGTAGCCGGGAGACCCAGTACTTC.

The chain joins TRBV6-1 to TRBJ2-7; D might be TRBD1 or TRBD2, each matching 5 bases. Germline lookup yields CDR1 MNHNS and CDR2 SASEGT. V was trimmed by 4 bases and J by 3 bases, leaving 10 bases between them. The length of the CDR3 is 13 residues. The CDR3 region is CASSGGPGYEQYF. CDR3 nucleotides: TGTGCCAGCAGTGGGGGACCCGGCTACGAGCAGTACTTC.

The chain combines TRBV4-2 with TRBJ2-1; D uncertain. Deletions cut 1 base from V and 5 bases from J, with 6 bases between. CDR1 and CDR2 from the germline V gene are LGHNA and YNFKEQ. This CDR3 region has 13 residues. The CDR3 spells CASSQGNDNEQFF. CDR3 DNA sequence: TGTGCCAGCAGCCAAGGTAACGACAATGAGCAGTTCTTC.